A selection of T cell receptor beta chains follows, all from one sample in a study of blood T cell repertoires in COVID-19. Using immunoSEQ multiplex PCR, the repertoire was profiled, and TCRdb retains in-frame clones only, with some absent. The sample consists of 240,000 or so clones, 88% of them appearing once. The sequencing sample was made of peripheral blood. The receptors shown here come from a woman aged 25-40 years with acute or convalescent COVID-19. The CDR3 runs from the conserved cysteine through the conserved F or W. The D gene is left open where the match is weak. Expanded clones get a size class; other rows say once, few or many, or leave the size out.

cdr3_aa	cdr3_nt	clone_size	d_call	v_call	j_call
CASGLWTSGNEQFF	TGTGCTAGTGGTTTATGGACTAGCGGCAATGAGCAGTTCTTC	-	TRBD2	TRBV12-5	TRBJ2-1
CASSAGGTRVGNTIYF	TGTGCCAGCAGCGCCGGGGGGACCCGCGTAGGGAACACCATATATTTT	-	-	TRBV9	TRBJ1-3
CASRSREASESSEQFF	TGTGCCAGCAGGTCACGTGAGGCCAGTGAATCCAGTGAGCAGTTCTTC	-	-	TRBV2	TRBJ2-1
CASSFGGGGKNIQYF	TGTGCCAGCAGCTTTGGGGGAGGGGGCAAAAACATTCAGTACTTC	once	-	TRBV7-2	TRBJ2-4
CASSGGRGDGYTF	TGTGCCAGTAGCGGGGGCAGGGGGGATGGCTACACCTTC	-	TRBD1	TRBV19	TRBJ1-2
CAWAPLAAEAFF	TGTGCCTGGGCTCCGCTAGCGGCTGAAGCTTTCTTT	-	-	TRBV30	TRBJ1-1
CASSYVAGKYNEQFF	TGTGCCAGCAGTTACGTGGCGGGAAAATACAATGAGCAGTTCTTC	-	-	TRBV6-5	TRBJ2-1
CASSIFSGDGYTF	TGTGCCAGTAGTATTTTTTCCGGAGATGGCTACACCTTC	once	-	TRBV19	TRBJ1-2
CASSSTGLALTGELFF	TGTGCCAGCAGTTCTACGGGACTAGCGCTAACCGGGGAGCTGTTTTTT	few	TRBD2	TRBV6-6	TRBJ2-2
CASSQDRGRSTDTQYF	TGTGCCAGCAGCCAAGATAGGGGGCGGAGCACAGATACGCAGTATTTT	-	TRBD1	TRBV14	TRBJ2-3
CAWSVGGGGAAEQFF	TGTGCCTGGAGTGTCGGGGGAGGGGGGGCTGCTGAGCAGTTCTTC	-	-	TRBV30	TRBJ2-1
CASSSGLATNEQFF	TGTGCCAGCAGCTCGGGACTAGCGACGAATGAGCAGTTCTTC	-	TRBD2	TRBV11-3	TRBJ2-1
CASSLAGWDSSYEQYF	TGTGCCAGCAGCCTGGCGGGGTGGGACAGCTCCTACGAGCAGTACTTC	-	-	TRBV5-4	TRBJ2-7
CASSRFLAGGPPGELFF	TGTGCCAGTAGCCGATTCCTAGCGGGAGGGCCTCCCGGGGAGCTGTTTTTT	once	TRBD2	TRBV19	TRBJ2-2
CAIRVGLTADTQYF	TGTGCCATCAGGGTGGGACTTACGGCAGATACGCAGTATTTT	-	-	TRBV10-3	TRBJ2-3
CAWSVPTGENTGELFF	TGTGCCTGGAGTGTACCGACGGGGGAGAACACCGGGGAGCTGTTTTTT	-	-	TRBV30	TRBJ2-2
CASSRSLAGGVGELFF	TGTGCCAGCAGCCGCTCACTAGCGGGAGGCGTCGGGGAGCTGTTTTTT	-	TRBD2	TRBV5-4	TRBJ2-2
CASSQVGLRAFF	TGTGCCAGCAGCCAAGTTGGGCTACGAGCTTTCTTT	-	-	TRBV4-2	TRBJ1-1
CASSRTGPDSPLHF	TGCGCCAGCAGCAGGACAGGGCCGGATTCACCCCTCCACTTT	-	TRBD1	TRBV5-1	TRBJ1-6
CASPDSGRCTDTQYF	TGTGCCAGCCCCGATAGCGGGAGGTGTACAGATACGCAGTATTTT	-	TRBD2	TRBV6-5	TRBJ2-3
CASSFGTGLLNQPQHF	TGTGCCAGCAGCTTTGGGACAGGGTTGTTAAATCAGCCCCAGCATTTT	-	TRBD1	TRBV7-9	TRBJ1-5
CATGQDSYEQYF	TGTGCCACGGGACAGGACTCCTACGAGCAGTACTTC	few	TRBD1	TRBV27	TRBJ2-7
CASSFPETDSSPLHF	TGTGCCAGCAGTTTCCCCGAGACAGACAGTTCACCCCTCCACTTT	-	-	TRBV6-5	TRBJ1-6
CSVGGNQPQHF	TGCAGCGTTGGAGGTAATCAGCCCCAGCATTTT	-	-	TRBV29-1	TRBJ1-5
CASSLEGLNSPLHF	TGCGCCAGCAGCTTGGAGGGGTTAAATTCACCCCTCCACTTT	-	-	TRBV5-1	TRBJ1-6
CATNGPNQGRRYGYTF	TGTGCCACCAACGGGCCTAACCAGGGAAGGCGCTATGGCTACACCTTC	-	-	TRBV7-9	TRBJ1-2
CASSLRASLTSTDTQYF	TGTGCCAGCAGTTTACGGGCTAGCCTGACTAGCACAGATACGCAGTATTTT	-	-	TRBV27	TRBJ2-3
CASSYPRTASYEQYF	TGTGCCAGCAGTTATCCCAGGACAGCCTCCTACGAGCAGTACTTC	-	-	TRBV6-2/TRBV6-3	TRBJ2-7
CASSVASGLAGDEQYF	TGTGCCAGCAGCGTAGCATCGGGACTAGCGGGAGACGAGCAGTACTTC	-	TRBD2	TRBV9	TRBJ2-7
CASSFQGEATNEKLFF	TGCGCCAGCAGCTTTCAGGGGGAGGCAACTAATGAAAAACTGTTTTTT	-	TRBD1	TRBV5-1	TRBJ1-4
CASSFPLGLQETQYF	TGTGCCAGCAGCTTCCCCCTAGGTCTCCAAGAGACCCAGTACTTC	-	-	TRBV5-4	TRBJ2-5
CASSSAPGQGLETQYF	TGTGCCAGTAGTAGTGCTCCGGGACAGGGGTTGGAGACCCAGTACTTC	-	TRBD1	TRBV19	TRBJ2-5
CASSGQGAVNTGELFF	TGTGCCAGCAGTGGACAGGGGGCAGTGAACACCGGGGAGCTGTTTTTT	-	TRBD1	TRBV6-6	TRBJ2-2
CATGSPGGSNEQFF	TGTGCCACCGGATCTCCGGGGGGGAGCAATGAGCAGTTCTTC	-	TRBD2	TRBV24-1	TRBJ2-1
CASSAPPAGAEGNTIYF	TGTGCCAGCAGTGCCCCTCCAGCGGGGGCGGAAGGAAACACCATATATTTT	-	-	TRBV25-1	TRBJ1-3
CASSLGRGKAGNTIYF	TGTGCCAGCAGCTTAGGTCGGGGGAAGGCTGGAAACACCATATATTTT	few	-	TRBV7-2	TRBJ1-3
CASSPSRGPYEQYF	TGTGCCAGCAGTCCAAGCAGGGGGCCGTACGAGCAGTACTTC	many	TRBD1	TRBV27	TRBJ2-7
CASSFPPGLGGVNTEAFF	TGTGCCAGCAGCTTTCCGCCCGGCTTAGGGGGGGTGAACACTGAAGCTTTCTTT	-	-	TRBV5-6	TRBJ1-1
CASSQDLASGSYEQYF	TGCGCCAGCAGCCAAGATCTAGCTAGCGGGAGCTACGAGCAGTACTTC	once	TRBD2	TRBV4-3	TRBJ2-7
CASSPRRLREVAGELFF	TGTGCCAGCAGCCCCCGCCGACTGCGGGAGGTAGCCGGGGAGCTGTTTTTT	-	TRBD2	TRBV3-1/TRBV3-2	TRBJ2-2
CAWGGDPNEQFF	TGTGCCTGGGGGGGAGACCCTAATGAGCAGTTCTTC	-	-	TRBV30	TRBJ2-1
CASSLEGLDAYEQYF	TGCGCCAGCAGCTTGGAAGGACTAGATGCCTACGAGCAGTACTTC	-	TRBD2	TRBV5-1	TRBJ2-7
CASKGTSGRSYEQYF	TGTGCCAGCAAAGGGACTAGCGGGAGATCCTACGAGCAGTACTTC	-	TRBD2	TRBV3-1/TRBV3-2	TRBJ2-7
CASRGLAGVTEQFF	TGTGCCAGCAGAGGACTAGCGGGAGTCACTGAGCAGTTCTTC	-	TRBD2	TRBV2	TRBJ2-1
CASGLAAGGQPQHF	TGTGCTAGTGGTTTGGCGGCAGGGGGACAGCCCCAGCATTTT	-	TRBD1	TRBV12-5	TRBJ1-5
CASSPGTSHNEQFF	TGTGCCAGTAGTCCCGGGACTAGCCACAATGAGCAGTTCTTC	-	TRBD2	TRBV19	TRBJ2-1
CASSSGDRAGYEQYF	TGTGCCAGCAGCAGTGGGGACAGGGCTGGTTACGAGCAGTACTTC	-	TRBD1	TRBV5-4	TRBJ2-7
CASSKIRGQGRVEQYF	TGTGCCAGCAGCAAAATAAGAGGACAGGGCAGGGTCGAGCAGTACTTC	-	TRBD1	TRBV11-1	TRBJ2-7
CASSLGPRQPQHF	TGTGCCAGCAGTTTAGGGCCCCGCCAGCCCCAGCATTTT	many	-	TRBV12-3/TRBV12-4	TRBJ1-5
CASSLRQMYQETQYF	TGTGCCAGCAGCTTGAGACAGATGTACCAAGAGACCCAGTACTTC	once	-	TRBV5-4	TRBJ2-5
CASRRGTGKEKLFF	TGCGCCAGCAGACGCGGGACAGGGAAAGAAAAACTGTTTTTT	-	TRBD1	TRBV5-1	TRBJ1-4
CASSRNFAGWDEQFF	TGTGCCAGCAGCCGAAACTTCGCGGGATGGGATGAGCAGTTCTTC	-	-	TRBV3-1/TRBV3-2	TRBJ2-1
CASSTASGYGYTF	TGTGCCAGCAGCACAGCTTCGGGGTATGGCTACACCTTC	-	-	TRBV5-6	TRBJ1-2
CASSYTGTSRYNEQFF	TGTGCCAGCAGCTACACCGGGACTAGCCGTTACAATGAGCAGTTCTTC	once	TRBD2	TRBV7-9	TRBJ2-1